This TCR beta chain emerged from a study of vaccination and CD4 T cells after COVID-19. Overall study context: Samples after vaccination came a median 72 days past dose two, ranging 14 to 241. The stimulating agents, overlapping spike peptides, came from SARS-CoV-2, HCoV-NL63, HCoV-OC43 and HCoV-229E.

An Oncomine TCR Beta short-read assay was used to sequence the DNA from cultured CD4+ T cells. Cultures of CD4+ T cells served as the source for extracting genomic DNA. TCRdb passed the PCR reads through MiXCR, listing each CDR3 protein once. Here the sample spans about 9,200 distinct CDR3 sequences, 35% being singletons. Treatment described: roughly ten-day PBMC culture with coronavirus spike peptide pools or control peptides (ViraFEST assay). CD4+ T cells that came from the unexposed donor were collected before the COVID-19 pandemic (2011-2018). The researchers probed unexposed-donor CD4+ T cells with SARS-CoV-2 S/N and four cold-coronavirus spikes, cells permitting. Study findings and constraints: Convalescent patients were relatively few, and early post-infection timepoints were missing.

As concerns this clonotype: Its antigen is currently unknown.

The V gene lost 5 bases and the J gene lost 2 bases, with 10 bases spanning the gap. Germline V gives CDR1 MDHEN, CDR2 SYDVKM. The CDR3 runs to 14 residues. This chain connects TRBV28 to TRBJ1-5; D gene ambiguous. Sequencing used CD4+ T cells from blood, cultured in vitro. The sequence was obtained from a human donor in good health. CDR3 DNA sequence: TGTGCCAGCAGTCCCTCGGGAGGCAATCAGCCCCAGCATTTT. Encoded protein: CASSPSGGNQPQHF.